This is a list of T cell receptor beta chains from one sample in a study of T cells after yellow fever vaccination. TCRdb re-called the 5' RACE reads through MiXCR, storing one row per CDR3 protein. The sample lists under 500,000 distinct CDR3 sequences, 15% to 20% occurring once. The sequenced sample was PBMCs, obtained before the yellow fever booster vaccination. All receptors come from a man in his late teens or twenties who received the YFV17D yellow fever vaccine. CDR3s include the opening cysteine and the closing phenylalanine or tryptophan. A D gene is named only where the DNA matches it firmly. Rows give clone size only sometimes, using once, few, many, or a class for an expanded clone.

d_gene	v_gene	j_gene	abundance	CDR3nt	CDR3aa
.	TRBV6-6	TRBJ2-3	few	TGTGCCAGCCGCTGGGTCGCGACTCTCACAGATACGCAGTATTTT	CASRWVATLTDTQYF
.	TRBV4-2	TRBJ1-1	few	TGTGCCAGCAGTCTCGGTGGGGGGCGTAACACTGAAGCTTTCTTT	CASSLGGGRNTEAFF
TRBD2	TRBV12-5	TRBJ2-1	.	TGTGCTAGTGGTCCTCCCCTAGCGGGGGTTAGGAGCGAGCAGTTCTTC	CASGPPLAGVRSEQFF
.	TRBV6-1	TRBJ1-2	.	TGTGCCAGCAGTGAAGGGGGAGGGAATGGCTACACCTTC	CASSEGGGNGYTF
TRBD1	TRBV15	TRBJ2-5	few	TGTGCCACCAGCACCCGGACAGGCTGGGAGACCCAGTACTTC	CATSTRTGWETQYF
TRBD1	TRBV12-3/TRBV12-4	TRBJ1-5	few	TGTGCCAGCAGTTTCCGGGACAGTTCCTATAGCAATCAGCCCCAGCATTTT	CASSFRDSSYSNQPQHF
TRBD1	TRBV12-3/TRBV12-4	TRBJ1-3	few	TGTGCCAGCAGTTTGGGACAGGGCTACACCATATATTTT	CASSLGQGYTIYF
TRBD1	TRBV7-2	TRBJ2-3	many	TGTGCCAGCAGTCCTGCTAGGGGGCCCACAGATACGCAGTATTTT	CASSPARGPTDTQYF
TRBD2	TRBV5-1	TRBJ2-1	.	TGCGCCAGCAGCTTGGGGCCTAGCGGGGACAACAATGAGCAGTTCTTC	CASSLGPSGDNNEQFF
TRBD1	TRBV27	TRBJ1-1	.	TGTGCCAGCAGGGGACAGGGGAGGAACACTGAAGCTTTCTTT	CASRGQGRNTEAFF
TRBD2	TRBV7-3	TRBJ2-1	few	TGTGCCAGCAGCCACACTAGCGGGGGATATGAGCAGTTCTTC	CASSHTSGGYEQFF
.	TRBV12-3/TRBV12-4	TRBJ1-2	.	TGTGCCAGCAGCCCCTTTCCGGGGGCCGAAACTAACTATGGCTACACCTTC	CASSPFPGAETNYGYTF
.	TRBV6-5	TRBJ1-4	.	TGTGCCAGCAGTCCCCGGAGGGGAGATGAAAAACTGTTTTTT	CASSPRRGDEKLFF
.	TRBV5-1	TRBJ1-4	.	TGCGCCAGCAGCTTGACCGGTCAGGATGAAAAACTGTTTTTT	CASSLTGQDEKLFF
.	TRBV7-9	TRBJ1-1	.	TGTGCCAGCAGCTTAACACAGATAAACACTGAAGCTTTCTTT	CASSLTQINTEAFF
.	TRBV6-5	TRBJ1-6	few	TGTGCCAGCAGTTACTCGAGACGGGGAGGGGATTCACCCCTCCACTTT	CASSYSRRGGDSPLHF
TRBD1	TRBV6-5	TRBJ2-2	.	TGTGCCAGCAGGCGATCCGGGACAGGGGTCACCGGGGAGCTGTTTTTT	CASRRSGTGVTGELFF